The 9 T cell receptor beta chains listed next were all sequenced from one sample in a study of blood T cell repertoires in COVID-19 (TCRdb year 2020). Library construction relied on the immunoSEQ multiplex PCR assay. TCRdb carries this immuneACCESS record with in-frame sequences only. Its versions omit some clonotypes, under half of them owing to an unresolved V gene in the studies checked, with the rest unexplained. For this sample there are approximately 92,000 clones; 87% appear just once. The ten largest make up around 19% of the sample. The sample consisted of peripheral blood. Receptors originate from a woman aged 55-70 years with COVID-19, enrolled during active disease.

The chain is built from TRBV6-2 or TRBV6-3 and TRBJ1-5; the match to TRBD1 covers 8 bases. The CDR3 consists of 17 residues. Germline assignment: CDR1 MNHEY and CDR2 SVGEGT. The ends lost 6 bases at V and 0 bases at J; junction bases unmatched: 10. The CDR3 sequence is CASSGQGGFYSNQPQHF. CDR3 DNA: TGTGCCAGCAGCGGACAGGGAGGCTTTTATAGCAATCAGCCCCAGCATTTT.

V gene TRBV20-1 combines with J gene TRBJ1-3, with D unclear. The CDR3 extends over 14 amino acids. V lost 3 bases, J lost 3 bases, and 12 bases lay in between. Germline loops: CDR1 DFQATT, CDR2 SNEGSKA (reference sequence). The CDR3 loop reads CSASDPEVGNTIYF. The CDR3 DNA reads TGCAGTGCTAGTGACCCGGAGGTTGGAAACACCATATATTTT.

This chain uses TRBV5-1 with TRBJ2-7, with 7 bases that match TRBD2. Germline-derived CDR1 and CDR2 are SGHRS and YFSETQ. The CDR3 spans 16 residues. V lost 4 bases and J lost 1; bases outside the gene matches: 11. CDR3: CASSPTRASGSYEQYF. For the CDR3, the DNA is TGCGCCAGCAGCCCGACCCGGGCTAGCGGTTCCTACGAGCAGTACTTC.

The CDR3 coding sequence is TGTGCCAGCAGCCTTCTCGGGGGACCCCTCCACTTT. Translation gives CASSLLGGPLHF. The chain recombines TRBV7-2 with TRBJ1-6, with D possibly matching TRBD1 (5 bases). The V and J ends lost 5 bases and 12 bases respectively, with 11 bases between them. The CDR3 consists of 12 residues. Germline values: CDR1 SGHTA, CDR2 FQGNSA. Full variable domain (remainder filled in from reference TRBV7-2 and TRBJ1-6): GAGVSQSPSNKVTEKGKDVELRCDPISGHTALYWYRQSLGQGLEFLIYFQGNSAPDKSGLPSDRFSAERTGGSVSTLTIQRTQQEDSAVYLCASSLLGGPLHFGNGTRLTVT.

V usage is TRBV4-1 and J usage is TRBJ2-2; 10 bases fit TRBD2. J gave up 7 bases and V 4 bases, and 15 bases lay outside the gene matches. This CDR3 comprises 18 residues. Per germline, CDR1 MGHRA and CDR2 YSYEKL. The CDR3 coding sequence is TGCGCCAGCAGCCCCTGGGCGGGGACTAGCGTAAGAAACGGGGAGCTGTTTTTT. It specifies CASSPWAGTSVRNGELFF.

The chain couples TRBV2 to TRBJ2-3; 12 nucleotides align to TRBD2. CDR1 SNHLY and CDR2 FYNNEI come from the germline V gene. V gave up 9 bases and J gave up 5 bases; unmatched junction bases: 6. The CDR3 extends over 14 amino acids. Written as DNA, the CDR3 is TGTGCCAGGACTAGCGGGGGCGGGGGAGATACGCAGTATTTT. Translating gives CARTSGGGGDTQYF.

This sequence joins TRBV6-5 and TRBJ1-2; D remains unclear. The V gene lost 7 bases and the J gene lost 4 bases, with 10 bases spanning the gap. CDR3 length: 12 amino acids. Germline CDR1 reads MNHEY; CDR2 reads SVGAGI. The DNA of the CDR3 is TGTGCCAGCATTCTGAGAGGCTATGGCTACACCTTC. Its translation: CASILRGYGYTF.

CDR3 nucleotide sequence: TGTGCCACCAGCGGACTAGCGATGGTCGACACCGGGGAGCTGTTTTTT. It yields the protein CATSGLAMVDTGELFF. This sequence joins TRBV15 and TRBJ2-2, with 9 bases that match TRBD2. With V trimmed by 5 bases and J by 3 bases, 7 bases remained unmatched. CDR1 is LNHNV, CDR2 YYDKDF, per germline (reference sequence). There are 16 residues in the CDR3.

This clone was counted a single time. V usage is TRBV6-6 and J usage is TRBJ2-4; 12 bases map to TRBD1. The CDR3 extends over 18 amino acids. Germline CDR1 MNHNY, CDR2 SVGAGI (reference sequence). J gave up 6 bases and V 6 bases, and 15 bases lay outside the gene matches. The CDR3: CASSRGPGQGARGNIQYF. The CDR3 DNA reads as TGTGCCAGCAGCCGAGGACCGGGACAGGGGGCGCGAGGAAACATTCAGTACTTC.